Each of the 28 T cell receptor beta chains below was sequenced from the same sample in a study of cytomegalovirus exposure and HLA in healthy donors. The PCR contained 60 Vbeta and 13 Jbeta primers. Generated by immunoSEQ multiplex PCR, the TCRdb table keeps only in-frame clones and is missing some. The sample records 95,000 to 100,000 clones, roughly 70% being singletons. Sequenced sample: PBMCs. All receptors derive from a man between 45 and 60 years old in good health and CMV-seronegative.

This chain connects TRBV5-6 to TRBJ1-1; D ambiguous. Trimming took 0 bases from V and 6 from J, leaving 12 bases between them. Germline lookup yields CDR1 SGHDT and CDR2 YYEEEE. The CDR3 has 14 amino acids. The CDR3 sequence is CASSLALSSAEAFF. DNA for the CDR3: TGTGCCAGCAGCTTGGCCCTCAGTTCCGCTGAAGCTTTCTTT.

The rearrangement links TRBV2 to TRBJ1-5, with TRBD1 matching 7 bases. CDR1 is SNHLY and CDR2 is FYNNEI in the germline V gene. The CDR3 runs 17 residues. Losses at the gene ends were 6 bases for V and 1 base for J; bases not matched to a gene: 12. The CDR3 reads CASRSDRVGRSNQPQHF. In DNA form, the CDR3 reads TGTGCCAGCAGATCAGACAGGGTTGGACGAAGCAATCAGCCCCAGCATTTT.

This clone was detected only a few times. The chain couples TRBV9 to TRBJ1-1, with TRBD1 as a possible D gene (6 bases). Germline V gene lookup returns CDR1 SGDLS and CDR2 YYNGEE. This CDR3 has 15 residues. Trimming removed 3 bases at V and 0 bases at J, with 12 bases between. This CDR3 is CASSGRQALNTEAFF. CDR3 DNA: TGTGCCAGCAGCGGGAGACAGGCCTTGAACACTGAAGCTTTCTTT.

Comments on this clone: One end of the junction varies from germline; a read error may be responsible. CDR3 DNA: TGTTCCAGCAGCTTCGCCTCCGGACAGGGCACGAATACGCAGTATTTT. The encoded protein is CSSSFASGQGTNTQYF. J is TRBJ2-3 and V is TRBV7-9; 8 bases are a match to TRBD1. CDR1 and CDR2 (germline): SEHNR, FQNEAQ (reference sequence). This CDR3 has 16 residues.

V usage is TRBV4-3 and J usage is TRBJ1-4; 8 bases match TRBD1. CDR3 size: 19 residues. The germline CDR1 and CDR2 sequences are LGHNA and YSLEER. V was pared by 0 bases and J by 2 bases, with 11 bases of the junction left unmatched. The CDR3 sequence is CASSQDFGAGGATNEKLFF. The CDR3 DNA sequence: TGCGCCAGCAGCCAAGACTTCGGAGCAGGGGGCGCGACTAATGAAAAACTGTTTTTT.

The chain employs TRBV27 and TRBJ1-1; tentatively, D is TRBD1 (6 bases). Between the trimmed V and J ends, which lost 3 bases and 7 bases, there was a span of 9 bases. CDR1 is MNHEY and CDR2 is SMNVEV in the germline V gene (reference sequence). The CDR3 is 12 amino acids. The CDR3 spells CASSFQDSEAFF. The CDR3 DNA sequence: TGTGCCAGCAGTTTCCAGGACAGTGAAGCTTTCTTT.

The chain recombines TRBV7-8 with TRBJ2-2; weak D call: TRBD1 (6 bases). This CDR3 region has 16 residues. The germline V and J ends were trimmed by 3 bases and 7 bases, with 18 bases remaining between them. The germline V gene encodes CDR1 SGHVS and CDR2 FQNEAQ. CDR3 protein: CASSLTRDIRNGELFF. The DNA for the CDR3 is TGTGCCAGCAGCTTGACCCGGGACATTCGTAACGGGGAGCTGTTTTTT.

The CDR3 loop reads CASSWGSDGYTF. CDR3 nucleotide sequence: TGTGCCAGTAGTTGGGGCTCCGATGGCTACACCTTC. The rearrangement uses TRBV19 and TRBJ1-2; TRBD1 is a possible D gene (5 bases). V dropped 5 bases and J dropped 6 bases, with 10 bases sitting between them. This CDR3 has 12 residues. Germline loops: CDR1 LNHDA, CDR2 SQIVND (reference sequence).

This rearrangement joins TRBV7-9 to TRBJ2-1, with 11 positions matching TRBD1. This CDR3 is built from 15 residues. V was clipped by 5 bases and J by 8 bases; unmatched bases: 8. Germline CDR1 and CDR2: SEHNR and FQNEAQ (reference sequence). The CDR3 DNA reads as TGTGCCAGCAGCAAAGGATCGGGACAGGGGGATGAGCAGTTCTTC. It encodes CASSKGSGQGDEQFF.

The rearrangement links TRBV29-1 to TRBJ2-1; 8 bases align to TRBD1. The CDR3 runs 12 residues. CDR1 is SQVTM, CDR2 ANQGSEA, per germline. J gave up 12 bases and V 0 bases, and 4 bases lay outside the gene matches. DNA of the CDR3: TGCAGCGTTGAAGATCTAACAGGGGGGCAGTTCTTC. Translation: CSVEDLTGGQFF.

This chain connects TRBV13 to TRBJ1-1; 8 bases line up with TRBD1. The CDR3 has 15 residues. V shed 5 bases, J shed 1 base, and the junction held 6 bases outside the gene matches. CDR1 is PRHDT, CDR2 FYEKMQ, per germline (reference sequence). The CDR3 is CASSRQGWGNTEAFF. CDR3 bases: TGTGCCAGCAGCCGACAGGGGTGGGGGAACACTGAAGCTTTCTTT.

The J gene is TRBJ2-2, the V gene TRBV5-6, with D unresolved. This CDR3 contains 14 residues. V was shortened by 0 bases and J by 6 bases, with 9 bases between the two germline ends. Germline CDR1 and CDR2: SGHDT and YYEEEE. Written as DNA, the CDR3 is TGTGCCAGCAGCTTGGGACTCCGCGCCGGGGAGCTGTTTTTT. This gives the protein CASSLGLRAGELFF.

This chain connects TRBV7-8 to TRBJ1-3; 8 positions match TRBD1. CDR1 is SGHVS and CDR2 is FQNEAQ in the germline V gene. CDR3 length equals 15 residues. Trimming cost V 5 bases and J 2 bases; bases outside gene matches: 5. The CDR3 here is CASSARGLTGNTIYF. The CDR3 nucleotides read TGTGCCAGCAGCGCCAGGGGGCTAACTGGAAACACCATATATTTT.

This chain links TRBV30 with TRBJ1-4, with TRBD1 matching 7 bases. The CDR3 length is 16 residues. Trimming at V came to 5 bases and at J to 3 bases, leaving 12 bases not matched to a gene. CDR1 and CDR2 (germline): GTSNPN, SVGIG (reference sequence). In DNA form, the CDR3 reads TGTGCCTGGCTCATGCACAGGGGTCTCTCTAATGAAAAACTGTTTTTT. Translation gives CAWLMHRGLSNEKLFF.

This clone was observed a handful of times. The chain is built from TRBV7-3 and TRBJ2-1; no definite D call. The V gene lost 5 bases and the J gene lost 2 bases, with 13 bases spanning the gap. Looked up from germline, CDR1 is SGHTA and CDR2 is FQGTGA. The CDR3 runs 15 residues. The CDR3 DNA follows: TGTGCCAGCAGCCCCCATGAGAGCACCTACAATGAGCAGTTCTTC. Translation: CASSPHESTYNEQFF.

V usage is TRBV9 and J usage is TRBJ2-4, with D hard to call. V gave up 3 bases and J gave up 1 base, with 14 bases separating them. This CDR3 region has 16 residues. Germline assignment: CDR1 SGDLS and CDR2 YYNGEE. DNA of the CDR3: TGTGCCAGCAGCGACCAGGCTGCCATGGCCAAAAACATTCAGTACTTC. It specifies CASSDQAAMAKNIQYF.

V is TRBV5-1 and J is TRBJ2-3, with D perhaps matching TRBD1 (6 bases). The germline V gene has CDR1 SGHRS and CDR2 YFSETQ. The V gene lost 7 bases and the J gene lost 5 bases, with 17 bases spanning the gap. The CDR3 has 14 amino acids. CDR3: CASGPTGSGDTQYF. In nucleotides, the CDR3 is TGCGCCAGCGGACCCACAGGGTCGGGAGATACGCAGTATTTT.

This chain connects TRBV6-1 to TRBJ2-2, with no clear D. Trimming took off 6 bases at V and 2 bases at J, with 7 bases between the two ends. The CDR3 runs to 13 residues. Germline V gene lookup returns CDR1 MNHNS and CDR2 SASEGT. CDR3 sequence: CASRLYNTGELFF. The CDR3 region has the DNA TGTGCCAGCAGGTTATATAACACCGGGGAGCTGTTTTTT.

V is TRBV28 and J is TRBJ2-7; 7 nucleotides line up with TRBD1. The CDR3 has 16 amino acids. V shed 6 bases and J 5 bases; nucleotides not matched to a gene: 16. In germline, CDR1 is MDHEN, CDR2 SYDVKM. The CDR3 DNA reads TGTGCCAGCAGCCTAACGCTCGTCGGGACAGCCAACGAGCAGTACTTC. Its protein product is CASSLTLVGTANEQYF.

J is TRBJ2-7 and V is TRBV4-1; 12 positions match TRBD1. With 1 base clipped from V and 7 bases from J, the junction kept 8 bases outside the gene matches. Germline CDR1 and CDR2: MGHRA and YSYEKL. The CDR3 covers 16 residues. CDR3 coding DNA: TGCGCCAGCAGCCAAGTGCCCGGGACAGGGGGCAGGGAGCAGTACTTC. It is translated as CASSQVPGTGGREQYF.

This chain links TRBV27 with TRBJ1-1; D remains ambiguous. This CDR3 contains 12 residues. Germline CDR1 is MNHEY and CDR2 is SMNVEV (reference sequence). With 9 bases removed from V and 4 bases from J, the gap between germline ends came to 12 bases. The CDR3 DNA is TGTGCCAGGAGTCCCATCGGCACTGAAGCTTTCTTT. Amino acid sequence: CARSPIGTEAFF.

The table lists this clone with a few counts. The genes are TRBV28 and TRBJ2-1, with D possibly TRBD1 on 7 matching bases. V was trimmed by 6 bases and J by 11 bases, leaving 17 bases between them. The CDR3 sequence is 13 residues long. The germline V gene has CDR1 MDHEN and CDR2 SYDVKM. The CDR3 coding sequence is TGTGCCAGCAGCCAACTGGACAGGACTAAGCAGTTCTTC. Translation gives CASSQLDRTKQFF.

This chain links TRBV4-3 with TRBJ1-1, with TRBD1 matching 8 bases. The junction had 4 bases not matched to a gene; V was cut back by 0 bases and J by 7 bases. The CDR3 runs 14 residues. CDR1 is LGHNA, CDR2 YSLEER, per germline. The CDR3 loop is CASSQDRGTGEAFF. The CDR3 bases are TGCGCCAGCAGCCAAGATCGGGGGACAGGTGAAGCTTTCTTT.

The chain joins TRBV30 to TRBJ2-5; D perhaps matches TRBD2 (5 bases). The germline V and J ends were trimmed by 3 bases and 9 bases, with 11 bases remaining between them. Germline CDR1 is GTSNPN and CDR2 is SVGIG (reference sequence). The CDR3 is 11 amino acids. As DNA, the CDR3 is TGTGCCTGGAGGGGCGGCGGGCCCCAGTACTTC. Amino acid sequence: CAWRGGGPQYF.

This sequence joins TRBV5-6 and TRBJ1-1; D remains ambiguous. The germline V gene has CDR1 SGHDT and CDR2 YYEEEE. The CDR3 length is 15 residues. Trimming took off 0 bases at V and 0 bases at J, with 9 bases between the two ends. This chain's CDR3 is CASSLGTGLNTEAFF. The CDR3 nucleotides are TGTGCCAGCAGCTTGGGGACGGGATTGAACACTGAAGCTTTCTTT. Full variable domain (rest looked up from reference TRBV5-6 and TRBJ1-1): DAGVTQSPTHLIKTRGQQVTLRCSPKSGHDTVSWYQQALGQGPQFIFQYYEEEERQRGNFPDRFSGHQFPNYSSELNVNALLLGDSALYLCASSLGTGLNTEAFFGQGTRLTVV.

V gene TRBV19 combines with J gene TRBJ1-5; 9 bases align to TRBD1. The length of the CDR3 is 15 residues. V shed 7 bases, J shed 7 bases, and the junction held 11 bases outside the gene matches. The V gene's germline CDR1 is LNHDA and CDR2 SQIVND (reference sequence). Written as DNA, the CDR3 is TGTGCCAGTACCTCCAACAGGGGGCCAGGACAGCCCCAGCATTTT. This codes for CASTSNRGPGQPQHF.

This clone has just one count. The V gene is TRBV5-1, the J gene TRBJ2-3; 12 nucleotides agree with TRBD2. J was trimmed by 1 base and V by 4 bases; bases with no gene match: 4. This CDR3 spans 16 amino acids. CDR1 and CDR2 (germline): SGHRS, YFSETQ. DNA of the CDR3: TGCGCCAGCAGCACCCTAGCGGGGGGGGGCACAGATACGCAGTATTTT. Amino acids: CASSTLAGGGTDTQYF.

This clone was recorded a few times. The chain is built from TRBV5-5 and TRBJ2-1; 7 bases are a match to TRBD1. Germline V lookup: CDR1 SGHKS, CDR2 YYEKEE (reference sequence). The CDR3 length is 15 residues. Trimming cost V 3 bases and J 6 bases; bases outside gene matches: 9. The CDR3 sequence: CASSSQRTGLNEQFF. For the CDR3, the DNA is TGTGCCAGCAGCTCGCAACGGACAGGCCTCAATGAGCAGTTCTTC.